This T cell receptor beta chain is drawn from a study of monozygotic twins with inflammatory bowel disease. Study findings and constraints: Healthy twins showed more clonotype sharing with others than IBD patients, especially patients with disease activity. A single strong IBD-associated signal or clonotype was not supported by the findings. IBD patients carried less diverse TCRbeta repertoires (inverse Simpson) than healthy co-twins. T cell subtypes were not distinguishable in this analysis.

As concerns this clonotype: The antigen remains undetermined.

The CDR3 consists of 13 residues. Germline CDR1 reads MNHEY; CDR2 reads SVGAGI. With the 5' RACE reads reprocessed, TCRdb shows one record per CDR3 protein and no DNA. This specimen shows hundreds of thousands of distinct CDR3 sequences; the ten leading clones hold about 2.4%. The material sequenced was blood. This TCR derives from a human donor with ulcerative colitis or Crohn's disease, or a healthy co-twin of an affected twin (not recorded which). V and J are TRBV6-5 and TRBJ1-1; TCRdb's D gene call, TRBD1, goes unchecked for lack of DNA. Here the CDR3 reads CASSYSRDTPAFF.